This entry describes one T cell receptor beta chain. The antigen remains unidentified. Germline assignment: CDR1 LNHDA and CDR2 SQIVND (reference sequence). The CDR3 is made up of 16 amino acids. V lost 4 bases to trimming and J lost 3 bases; unmatched junction nucleotides: 11. The data are from a study of T cell responses to AZD1222 COVID-19 vaccine. Study findings and constraints: Regions left unmutated in variants are reportedly the target of nearly half of spike-specific TCRs. Rises in breadth and depth of Spike-specific TCRs came after two AZD1222 doses.

Clones were sequenced by immunoSEQ multiplex PCR, and TCRdb holds only the in-frame ones, with some missing. The table lists some 120,000 clones, 88% of them singletons. The receptor was derived from an adult in good health. Sequences were derived from peripheral blood, sampled on day 0 of MenACWY control vaccination. The chain combines TRBV19 with TRBJ2-5; TRBD1 matches at 7 bases. DNA for the CDR3: TGTGCCAGTAGTACTACGGAACAGGGGTTAGAAGAGACCCAGTACTTC. Amino acid sequence: CASSTTEQGLEETQYF.